The rows below give T cell receptor beta chains drawn from one sample of a study of long-term antiretroviral therapy in people with HIV. The data were produced by immunoSEQ multiplex PCR, yet TCRdb's version contains in-frame clones alone and is incomplete. This repertoire shows tens of thousands of clones, over 90% found once; its top ten account for 2.7%. The sequencing used unsorted PBMCs, collected 3.7 years after starting antiretroviral therapy. The receptors originated from a woman between 45 and 60 years old with HIV. Each CDR3 is given with its conserved first and last residue. D genes are given only for firm matches. Some rows mark clone size as missing; the rest say once, few, many or name a class of expanded clone.

>TRBV5-5|TRBD1|-|TRBJ1-4
CASTRDRGIEANEKLFF
>TRBV18|TRBD1|-|TRBJ2-2
CASSPEIRQGMNTGELFF
>TRBV6-6|-|-|TRBJ1-1
CASSYSPGVETEAFF
>TRBV7-2|-|-|TRBJ2-7
CASSSTVIEQYF
>TRBV5-1|TRBD1|-|TRBJ2-7
CASSSGQGPAEQYF
>TRBV9|-|-|TRBJ1-1
CASSVDLGNTEAFF
>TRBV15|TRBD1|-|TRBJ2-1
CATSSGTGSYNEQFF
>TRBV25-1|-|once|TRBJ1-2
CASSEGRSIGYTF
>TRBV30|-|-|TRBJ2-5
CAWSQNREQETQYF
>TRBV5-6|-|-|TRBJ2-1
CASSFDQGPYNEQFF
>TRBV7-8|-|-|TRBJ1-5
CASSLGGAMGGNQPQHF
>TRBV7-3|TRBD1|-|TRBJ1-1
CASSLRGTGNTEAFF
>TRBV13|TRBD1|-|TRBJ1-1
CASSLTGAISRGAFF
>TRBV12-5|TRBD1|-|TRBJ2-7
CASGFGTGAYEQYF
>TRBV5-1|-|-|TRBJ2-1
CASRLTLSPYNEQFF
>TRBV5-8|-|-|TRBJ2-2
CASSLVLWNTGELFF
>TRBV6-5|TRBD1|-|TRBJ1-2
CASSTGQAFYGYTF
>TRBV5-1|-|-|TRBJ1-4
CASSTAGTRDEKLFF
>TRBV11-3|TRBD2|-|TRBJ2-5
CASSYPEGREETQYF
>TRBV6-1|TRBD1|-|TRBJ1-5
CASSEEGGQGLGPQHF
>TRBV27|-|-|TRBJ2-7
CASSFSRSYEQYF
>TRBV7-9|-|-|TRBJ1-1
CASSLGTENTEAFF
>TRBV27|TRBD2|-|TRBJ2-1
CASSLRLAGPNEQFF
>TRBV27|-|once|TRBJ1-2
CASSFRTGAFGYTF
>TRBV2|-|-|TRBJ2-7
CASSDLPGEEEQYF
>TRBV4-3|-|-|TRBJ1-6
CASSQARGAGEGSPLHF
>TRBV5-1|-|-|TRBJ2-7
CASSLEAYEQYF
>TRBV9|-|-|TRBJ2-2
CASSKSGELFF
>TRBV6-4|-|few|TRBJ1-1
CASSGKQGGEAFF
>TRBV6-1|-|once|TRBJ2-1
CASSDPTDNEQFF
>TRBV7-2|TRBD2|-|TRBJ2-1
CASSLAGTSRNEQFF
>TRBV7-3|TRBD1|-|TRBJ2-1
CASSSGQTSYNEQFF
>TRBV9|-|-|TRBJ1-6
CASSVGRPYNSPLHF
>TRBV7-9|-|-|TRBJ1-1
CASSLGGRAAFF
>TRBV19|TRBD1|-|TRBJ2-6
CASSSRDRADSGANVLTF
>TRBV7-2|-|-|TRBJ1-5
CASSLFQGQPQHF
>TRBV19|TRBD1|-|TRBJ2-7
CASSILAGGTYEQYF
>TRBV5-1|TRBD2|-|TRBJ2-5
CASSLRTSGGETQYF